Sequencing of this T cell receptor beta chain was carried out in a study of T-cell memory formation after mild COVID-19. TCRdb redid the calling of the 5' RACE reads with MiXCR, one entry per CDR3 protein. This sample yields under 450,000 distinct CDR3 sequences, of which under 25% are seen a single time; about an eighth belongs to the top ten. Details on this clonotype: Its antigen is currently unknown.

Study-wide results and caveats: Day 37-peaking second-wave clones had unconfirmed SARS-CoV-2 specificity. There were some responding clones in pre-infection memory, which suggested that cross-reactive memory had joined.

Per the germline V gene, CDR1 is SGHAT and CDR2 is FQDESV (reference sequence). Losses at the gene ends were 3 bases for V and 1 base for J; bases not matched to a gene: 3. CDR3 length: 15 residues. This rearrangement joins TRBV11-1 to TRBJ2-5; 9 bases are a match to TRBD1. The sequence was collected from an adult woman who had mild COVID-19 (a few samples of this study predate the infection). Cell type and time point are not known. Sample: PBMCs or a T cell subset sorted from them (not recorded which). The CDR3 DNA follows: TGTGCCAGCAGCTTGGACAGGGGATTCCAAGAGACCCAGTACTTC. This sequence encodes CASSLDRGFQETQYF.